The clone carrying this T cell receptor (beta chain) was seen more than once but under ten times. What it binds is not known. Gene names refer to mouse genes. The read falls 1 residue short of the CDR3 end, and the missing part is taken from the germline J gene. This CDR3 contains 13 residues. The germline V gene has CDR1 NSQYPW and CDR2 LRSPGD (reference sequence). Trimming at V came to 1 base and at J to 7 bases, leaving 2 bases not matched to a gene. The source of the sample is a study of tissue T cells after allogeneic stem cell transplantation. Broader study findings: Blood and spleen captured only part of the tissue TCR repertoire. Which tissue TCRs were alloreactive or antigen-specific was not determined. Some clones might be persisting host cells. Few T cell clones were shared across patients, but motif clusters showed tissue-specific shared signatures.

Measured with immunoSEQ multiplex PCR; TCRdb has only the in-frame clones, and not every one. Here the sample spans roughly 4,000 clones, approximately 45% being singletons. Time point defined: mouse harvest day 14 after allogeneic transplant. Each mouse received 10^7 T-cell-depleted marrow cells plus 10^6 splenic CD5+ T cells by tail vein. The sequencing sample was made of gut tissue. The rearrangement uses TRBV1 and TRBJ2-7, with 9 bases fitting TRBD2. This TCR was sampled from a female BALB/c mouse given C57BL/6 T cells with graft-versus-host disease after an allogeneic hematopoietic cell transplant. The CDR3 bases that were read are TGCACCTGCAGTGCAGCCTGGGGGGGGGAACAGTAC. Its translation is CTCSAAWGGEQY. The CDR3 in full is CTCSAAWGGEQYF.